Sequencing of this T cell receptor beta chain was carried out in a study of blood T cell repertoires in COVID-19. The germline V and J ends were trimmed by 6 bases and 5 bases, with 17 bases remaining between them. CDR1 and CDR2 (germline): MDHEN, SYDVKM. The CDR3 covers 15 residues. The assay was immunoSEQ multiplex PCR, and TCRdb's table has in-frame clones only and misses some. The profile shows around 110,000 clones, more than 75% of them singletons. Input material: peripheral blood. The TCR was taken from a man between 65 and 85 years old with acute or convalescent COVID-19. The chain joins TRBV28 to TRBJ2-1; the D gene is possibly TRBD2 (6 bases). The CDR3 DNA is TGTGCCAGCAGCCCTATGGAGGGGCGAAACAATGAGCAGTTCTTC. Protein sequence: CASSPMEGRNNEQFF.